The present TCR beta chain was sequenced within a study of blood T cell repertoires in COVID-19. The CDR3 runs to 15 residues. The germline V gene encodes CDR1 ENHRY and CDR2 SYGVKD. J was trimmed by 5 bases and V by 5 bases; bases with no gene match: 6. The table came from immunoSEQ multiplex PCR; TCRdb's copy has only in-frame clones and leaves some out. The sample includes hundreds of thousands of clones, roughly nine tenths of them seen just once. V gene TRBV10-3 combines with J gene TRBJ2-2, with 9 bases aligning to TRBD1. The specimen was peripheral blood. This clonotype was obtained from a woman in her 50s with COVID-19, enrolled during active disease. The CDR3: CAISQGQGGTGELFF. Written as DNA, the CDR3 is TGTGCCATCAGTCAGGGACAGGGAGGGACCGGGGAGCTGTTTTTT.